One sample yielded the 17 T cell receptor beta chains listed below, sequenced in a study of cytomegalovirus exposure and HLA in healthy donors. The PCR had 60 Vbeta and 13 Jbeta primers. Libraries were prepared by immunoSEQ multiplex PCR; TCRdb keeps only in-frame clonotypes and omits some of them. The table records some 50,000 clones, 72% of them present only once. Sequencing used PBMCs. The origin of the receptors is a young man in good health and CMV-seronegative.

The rearrangement joins TRBV27 to TRBJ2-7; D gene unclear. V shed 5 bases and J shed 4 bases, with 15 bases lying between them. This CDR3 spans 14 amino acids. Germline values: CDR1 MNHEY, CDR2 SMNVEV (reference sequence). CDR3 nucleotide sequence: TGTGCCAGCAGTGCCCGAGGTGATGGGTACGAGCAGTACTTC. This codes for CASSARGDGYEQYF.

The V gene is TRBV11-2, the J gene TRBJ2-7; 14 bases fit TRBD2. CDR1 is SGHAT and CDR2 is FQNNGV in the germline V gene. With V trimmed by 7 bases and J by 9 bases, 17 bases remained unmatched. CDR3 size: 17 residues. The CDR3 coding sequence is TGTGCCAGCACCATAGGGGGACTAGCGGGAGTAGAGGGAGGGCAGTACTTC. Translated, it gives CASTIGGLAGVEGGQYF.

The DNA for the CDR3 is TGTGCCAGCAGCTTAGCCCCAGGGGGGAGGACTGAAGCTTTCTTT. This codes for CASSLAPGGRTEAFF. The chain employs TRBV7-9 and TRBJ1-1, with 7 bases lining up with TRBD1. The CDR3 has 15 residues. V shed 0 bases, J shed 5 bases, and the junction held 6 bases outside the gene matches. In germline, CDR1 is SEHNR, CDR2 FQNEAQ (reference sequence).

J is TRBJ1-2 and V is TRBV5-1; D is unresolved. The V gene lost 4 bases and the J gene lost 4 bases, with 20 bases spanning the gap. This CDR3 is 16 amino acids long. Looked up from germline, CDR1 is SGHRS and CDR2 is YFSETQ. The CDR3 DNA follows: TGCGCCAGCAGCGGGCGTGTGAGCACGAGTGGCTATGGCTACACCTTC. Its translation: CASSGRVSTSGYGYTF.

This chain connects TRBV29-1 to TRBJ2-3; D gene uncertain. The V gene lost 1 base and the J gene lost 2 bases, with 13 bases spanning the gap. CDR1 is SQVTM, CDR2 ANQGSEA, per germline. The CDR3 extends over 15 amino acids. The CDR3, as DNA: TGCAGCGTTGAAGTCCCTAGTAGTGTCACAGATACGCAGTATTTT. Encoded protein: CSVEVPSSVTDTQYF.

The chain carries TRBV5-1 and TRBJ2-3; 13 bases agree with TRBD2. Germline values: CDR1 SGHRS, CDR2 YFSETQ. CDR3 length: 15 amino acids. Trimming at V came to 3 bases and at J to 6 bases, leaving 4 bases not matched to a gene. The DNA of the CDR3 is TGCGCCAGCAGCTGGACTAGCGGGAGAGCCGATACGCAGTATTTT. Amino acids: CASSWTSGRADTQYF.

The chain uses TRBV19 and TRBJ1-1; perhaps TRBD1 as D (6 bases). The length of the CDR3 is 14 residues. V was clipped by 7 bases and J by 6 bases, with 18 bases between them. CDR1 is LNHDA and CDR2 is SQIVND in the germline V gene (reference sequence). The CDR3 coding sequence is TGTGCCAGTACGATAAGGGGGTTTCGCCCTGAAGCTTTCTTT. It encodes CASTIRGFRPEAFF.

The rearrangement uses TRBV23-1 and TRBJ2-7; D uncertain. TRBV23-1 is an ORF, with its function uncertain. V lost 4 bases and J 0 bases, leaving 19 bases between the germline ends. CDR3 length: 17 amino acids. The CDR3 sequence is CASSPFRKTISSYEQYF. The CDR3 DNA reads as TGCGCCAGCAGTCCTTTCAGAAAAACCATAAGCTCCTACGAGCAGTACTTC.

The chain combines TRBV18 with TRBJ2-7; TRBD2 matches 8 bases. The germline CDR1 and CDR2 sequences are KGHSH and LQKENI. The CDR3 runs 15 residues. With V trimmed by 2 bases and J by 2 bases, 5 bases remained unmatched. This chain's CDR3 is CASSPGLAGPYEQYF. The DNA for the CDR3 is TGTGCCAGCTCACCAGGGTTAGCGGGACCCTACGAGCAGTACTTC.

This clone has only one observation. The chain is built from TRBV7-2 and TRBJ1-4; D uncertain. This CDR3 has 12 residues. The V and J ends lost 4 bases and 7 bases respectively, with 7 bases between them. Germline CDR1 is SGHTA and CDR2 is FQGNSA. Here the CDR3 reads CASSSPGEKLFF. CDR3 sequence (DNA): TGTGCCAGCAGCTCGCCAGGTGAAAAACTGTTTTTT.

The chain couples TRBV14 to TRBJ2-3; 9 bases agree with TRBD1. Germline CDR1 is SGHDN and CDR2 is FVKESK. The V gene end was trimmed by 3 bases and the J gene end by 4 bases; junction bases not matched to a gene: 14. The CDR3 is 18 residues long. The CDR3 DNA follows: TGTGCCAGCAGCCAGCATTTTGAGAGACAGGGGGTCTCAGATACGCAGTATTTT. It specifies CASSQHFERQGVSDTQYF.

The J gene is TRBJ2-3, the V gene TRBV6-5; D not resolved. The CDR3 has 14 residues. Germline V gene sequence: CDR1 MNHEY, CDR2 SVGAGI. V was clipped by 0 bases and J by 1 base, with 5 bases between them. This CDR3 reads CASSYSAGTDTQYF. The CDR3 DNA follows: TGTGCCAGCAGTTACTCGGCGGGCACAGATACGCAGTATTTT.

V is TRBV5-4 and J is TRBJ2-1, with 8 bases aligning to TRBD1. Germline CDR1 reads SGHNT; CDR2 reads YYREEE (reference sequence). J lost 6 bases, V lost 1 base, and 6 bases had no gene match. The CDR3 length is 15 residues. The CDR3 DNA sequence: TGTGCCAGCAGCTTGCCTCAGGGGGCAGGCAATGAGCAGTTCTTC. Encoded protein: CASSLPQGAGNEQFF.

As DNA, the CDR3 is TGTGCCAGCAGCCCTAAGGCGGGAACTAGCATCGGGGAGCTGTTTTTT. This encodes CASSPKAGTSIGELFF. The chain links TRBV5-4 to TRBJ2-2, with D possibly TRBD2 on 6 matching bases. The CDR3 is made up of 16 amino acids. The V end was cut by 4 bases, the J end by 7 bases, with 20 bases between. The germline gives CDR1 SGHNT, CDR2 YYREEE (reference sequence).

The rearrangement joins TRBV5-1 to TRBJ2-7; 10 bases map to TRBD1. This CDR3 has 15 amino acids. Trimming took 3 bases from V and 3 from J; bases not matched to a gene: 6. Germline V gives CDR1 SGHRS, CDR2 YFSETQ. The CDR3 spells CASSSRTGGNYEQYF. The CDR3, as DNA: TGCGCCAGCAGCTCCAGGACAGGGGGGAACTACGAGCAGTACTTC.

This clone was detected once. The chain joins TRBV27 to TRBJ2-7; 8 positions agree with TRBD2. Trimming took 5 bases from V and 2 from J; bases not matched to a gene: 8. The CDR3 extends over 15 amino acids. The germline gives CDR1 MNHEY, CDR2 SMNVEV (reference sequence). DNA of the CDR3: TGTGCCAGCAGTCGACCCGGGACTAGTCCCTACGAGCAGTACTTC. It yields the protein CASSRPGTSPYEQYF.

Only one count was recorded for this clone. This chain links TRBV6-1 with TRBJ2-7; TRBD1 matches at 8 bases. The germline gives CDR1 MNHNS, CDR2 SASEGT. The CDR3 has 15 amino acids. V was clipped by 2 bases and J by 2 bases; unmatched bases: 5. The CDR3 DNA sequence: TGTGCCAGCAGTGAATTCGGACAGGGTACCTACGAGCAGTACTTC. Translation gives CASSEFGQGTYEQYF.